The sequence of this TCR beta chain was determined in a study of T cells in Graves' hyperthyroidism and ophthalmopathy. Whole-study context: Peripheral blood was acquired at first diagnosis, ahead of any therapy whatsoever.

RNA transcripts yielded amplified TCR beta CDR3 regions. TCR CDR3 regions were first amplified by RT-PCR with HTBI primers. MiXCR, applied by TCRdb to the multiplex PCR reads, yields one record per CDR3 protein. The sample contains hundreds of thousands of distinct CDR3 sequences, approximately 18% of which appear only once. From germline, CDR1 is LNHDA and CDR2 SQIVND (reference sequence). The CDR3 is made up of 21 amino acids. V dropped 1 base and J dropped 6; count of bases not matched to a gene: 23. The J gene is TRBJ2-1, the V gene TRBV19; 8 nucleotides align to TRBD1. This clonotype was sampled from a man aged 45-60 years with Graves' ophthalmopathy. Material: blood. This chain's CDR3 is CASSIAPRQGSGLVFGNEQFF. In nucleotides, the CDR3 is TGTGCCAGTAGTATAGCCCCCAGACAGGGGTCAGGGCTAGTCTTTGGCAATGAGCAGTTCTTC. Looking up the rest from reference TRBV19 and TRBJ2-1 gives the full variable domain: DGGITQSPKYLFRKEGQNVTLSCEQNLNHDAMYWYRQDPGQGLRLIYYSQIVNDFQKGDIAEGYSVSREKKESFPLTVTSAQKNPTAFYLCASSIAPRQGSGLVFGNEQFFGPGTRLTVL.